The present entry profiles one T cell receptor (beta chain) with its context. The data are from a study of Ad26.COV2.S vaccination and SARS-CoV-2 variants. Study-wide background: Donor got 5x10^10 or 1x10^11 viral particles of Ad26.COV2.S.

Generated by immunoSEQ multiplex PCR, the TCRdb table keeps only in-frame clones and is missing some. In the table there are around 300,000 clones, 88% of which are singletons. This sample's treatment: around 19 received Ad26.COV2.S at low or high dose, single or two shots; 5 received placebo; per-sample allocation not given. The samples date from day 63 after the first vaccine or placebo injection. The origin of this receptor is a person aged 18-65 years who received the Ad26.COV2.S COVID-19 vaccine or a placebo. The sample here was peripheral blood, taken in a trial of Ad26.COV2.S vaccine versus placebo.

The CDR3 region has the DNA TGCGCCAGCAGCACCCGGACAGGGGGGGACTACAATGAGCAGTTCTTC. This translates into CASSTRTGGDYNEQFF. The V and J genes are TRBV4-3 and TRBJ2-1, with TRBD1 matching 10 bases. Germline lookup yields CDR1 LGHNA and CDR2 YSLEER. V lost 5 bases and J lost 3; bases outside the gene matches: 7. The CDR3 consists of 16 residues.